This T cell receptor beta chain was retrieved from a study of shared clonotypes between healthy human individuals (dated by TCRdb to about 2020). Context from the whole study: The cohort included a few men and a couple of women between 18 and 49 years of age. Per donor, three plates each were used for CD4 naive and CD4 memory, two for CD8 naive, and one for CD8 memory. To estimate repertoire size and how much clonotype sharing occurs between individuals, the study deeply sequenced the blood TCR repertoires of five or six healthy adults. Libraries were prepared and TCR repertoires were sequenced by different laboratories using diverse techniques, in order to increase sequencing depth and limit assay-specific biases. Each donor's leukapheresis produced roughly between roughly 0.85 and 10 billion PBMCs.

TCR CDR3 regions were amplified from genomic DNA by multiplex PCR using the deep immunoSEQ assay. Genomic DNA extracted from each cell subset was distributed evenly over all wells of several immunoSEQ 96-well plates, and each plate served as one replicate. For sorted subsets, each replicate PCR was loaded with about 200 ng genomic DNA, equivalent to roughly 30,000 T cell genomes. Purified libraries were measured with a Qubit 3.0 fluorometer, size-checked on a Bioanalyzer 2100, and measured again with the KAPA Library Quantification kit. A separate single-read 150-cycle Illumina NextSeq 550 flow cell was used to sequence each immunoSEQ 96-well plate. The paper's processing steps were these. Because only junctional sequences without quality scores were contained in the immunoSEQ output, filtering matching that applied to full-length reads could not be performed. To assign V/J genes and CDR3, sequences were annotated against IMGT germline references using PyIR, a Python wrapper for IgBLAST v1.9. Any read was removed if the V/J assignment was weak (E-value above 1e-6), the CDR3 was missing, or the read contained stop codons, out-of-frame junctions, or ambiguous translated residues. V3J clonotypes were defined as sequences sharing an identical inferred V gene, J gene, and CDR3 amino acid sequence. Percentage overlap between repertoires was calculated by dividing the number of shared unique clonotypes by the size of the smaller repertoire. RTK rarefaction, the Chao1 estimator, and Recon v2.1 estimates of unobserved clonotypes were used to assess repertoire richness. For all TCRbeta clonotypes obtained by the gDNA method from a few donors, generation probabilities were computed with OLGA. TCRdb took over this immuneACCESS table, retaining in-frame rearrangements with V and J assigned. Such tables are incomplete; in checked studies, under half of the missing clones stem from an unresolved V gene, and the remainder is unexplained. The DNA gave D and trimming, while V, J and clone size come from that table. Counted in this sample were a few million clones; less than 95% of them appeared once. The ten largest clones take up 0.3% to 0.45% of the sample.

Donors were healthy HIV-negative adults with no recently reported acute infections or vaccinations. Every donor was a Caucasian adult residing in Nashville, Tennessee, USA. CD4+ T cells were enriched by magnetic negative selection; naive cells were then positively selected on CD45RA, and the negative fraction formed the memory subset. After blood collection by leukapheresis, PBMCs were isolated using Ficoll-Histopaque density gradient centrifugation and then cryopreserved in the vapor phase of liquid nitrogen. Analytical flow cytometry was used to check the purity and quantity of every magnetically sorted T cell population. Genomic DNA was isolated from each sorted fraction and quantified by UV absorbance on a Nanodrop 2000c. The CDR3 covers 12 residues, taking in both the cysteine and the phenylalanine. CDR3 DNA only is kept here, 36 bases in frame from base 1. What the authors observed across the whole study: Because the study included a small number of donors, the genetic and exposure-history diversity represented was limited. Incomplete sequencing was indicated by rarefaction of sorted-subset datasets, despite the large sequencing depth. Naive subsets generally had larger estimated clonotype richness than memory subsets. Pairwise subsampling led to the expectation that sequencing depth would affect the degree of clonotype sharing among donors. Clonotypes shared by all four sorted-subset donors showed higher generation probabilities than non-shared clonotypes. When a handful of donors were compared, the shared fraction of clonotypes was about 5% for naive CD4, approximately 3.3% for naive CD8, more than 2% for memory CD4, and about 0.36% for memory CD8. Only blood was sampled, and tissue TCR repertoires likely differ from those in blood.

A remark on this clone: Its recognized antigen is unknown. Qualities for individual bases were not recorded, and no much larger clone is one base off.

Rearrangement joined TRBV21-1 to TRBJ2-1. TRBV21-1 is an annotated pseudogene. This sequence originates from a man aged 18 to 29 in good health. Some clones in this sample may be carry-over from other donors' samples. Sequencing was carried out using naive CD4+ T cells from PBMCs. Interpreted using the paper, the cell subset or site label stands for: CD45RA+ positively selected. The CDR3 sequence is CASSPRNNEQFF. The sequenced DNA is TGTGCCAGCAGCCCACGGAACAATGAGCAGTTCTTC.